The clone carrying this TCR beta chain was observed many times. Its matching antigen is unknown. Time point indicated: newly diagnosed GD, antithyroid drugs for less than 3 months. Extracted RNA from PBMCs served as the source of the TCR library. Germline CDR1 reads SGHTA; CDR2 reads FQGNSA. The CDR3 contains 16 residues. Trimming at V came to 1 base and at J to 1 base, leaving 4 bases not matched to a gene. This specimen comes from a study of regulatory T cells in long-lasting Graves disease. Study conclusions and caveats: Peripheral blood was the sole material, not thyroid tissue.

Arm-PCR of CDR3 regions with iRepertoire HTBI primers generated TCR beta libraries. TCRdb re-called the multiplex PCR reads with MiXCR, one entry per CDR3 protein. In the table there are approximately 400,000 distinct CDR3 sequences, about 16% of which are singletons. Separately, the same data were catalogued under a study of T cells in Graves' hyperthyroidism and ophthalmopathy. As that report states: Appearing also in blood were most of the thyroid clonotypes expanded above 0.001.

This receptor was taken from a woman in her 30s with Graves disease. The V and J genes are TRBV7-2 and TRBJ2-1; TRBD2 agrees at 7 bases. This specimen was peripheral blood mononuclear cells (PBMCs), taken at new diagnosis, from a patient treated with antithyroid drugs. CDR3 nucleotides: TGTGCCAGCAGCTTAGTGGGGAGGGGATCCTACAATGAGCAGTTCTTC. As protein: CASSLVGRGSYNEQFF. The full variable domain, rest sourced from reference TRBV7-2 and TRBJ2-1, is GAGVSQSPSNKVTEKGKDVELRCDPISGHTALYWYRQSLGQGLEFLIYFQGNSAPDKSGLPSDRFSAERTGGSVSTLTIQRTQQEDSAVYLCASSLVGRGSYNEQFFGPGTRLTVL.